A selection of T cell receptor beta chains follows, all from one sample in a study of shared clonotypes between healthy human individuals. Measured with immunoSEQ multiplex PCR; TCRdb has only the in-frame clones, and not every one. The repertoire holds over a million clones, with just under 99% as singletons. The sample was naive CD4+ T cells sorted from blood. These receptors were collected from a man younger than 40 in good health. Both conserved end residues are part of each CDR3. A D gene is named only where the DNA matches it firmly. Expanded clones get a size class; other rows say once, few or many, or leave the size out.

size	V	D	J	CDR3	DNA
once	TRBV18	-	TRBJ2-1	CASSPGGPNEQFF	TGTGCCAGCTCACCTGGGGGGCCCAATGAGCAGTTCTTC
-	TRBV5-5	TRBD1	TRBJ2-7	CASSQGQAYEQYF	TGTGCCAGCAGCCAGGGACAGGCCTACGAGCAGTACTTC
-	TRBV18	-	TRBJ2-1	CASSPAGSNEQFF	TGTGCCAGCTCACCCGCGGGTTCCAATGAGCAGTTCTTC
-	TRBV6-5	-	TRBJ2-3	CASSYLGRTDTQYF	TGTGCCAGCAGTTACTTGGGCCGCACAGATACGCAGTATTTT
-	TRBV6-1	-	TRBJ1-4	CASSEWTVSLGEKLFF	TGTGCCAGCAGTGAATGGACAGTGTCCCTAGGGGAAAAACTGTTTTTT
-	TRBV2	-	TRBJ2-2	CASSEMGELFF	TGTGCCAGCAGTGAAATGGGGGAGCTGTTTTTT
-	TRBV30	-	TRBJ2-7	CAWNPGPHHYEQYF	TGTGCCTGGAACCCGGGGCCCCACCACTACGAGCAGTACTTC
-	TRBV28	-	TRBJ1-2	CASSLQGGYGYTF	TGTGCCAGCAGTTTACAGGGTGGCTATGGCTACACCTTC
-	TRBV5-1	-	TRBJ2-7	CASSTRPDYEQYF	TGCGCCAGCAGCACAAGACCAGACTACGAGCAGTACTTC
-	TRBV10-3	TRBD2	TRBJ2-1	CAIIRTSGRANNEQFF	TGTGCCATCATCCGGACTAGCGGGAGGGCCAACAATGAGCAGTTCTTC
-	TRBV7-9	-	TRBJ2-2	CASRAQQGAATGELFF	TGTGCCAGCAGGGCCCAACAGGGCGCGGCCACCGGGGAGCTGTTTTTT
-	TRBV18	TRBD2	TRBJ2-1	CASSPSAGVSETYNEQFF	TGTGCCAGCTCACCGTCAGCGGGAGTGTCCGAGACCTACAATGAGCAGTTCTTC
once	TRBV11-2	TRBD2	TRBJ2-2	CASSPRGGRGASGELFF	TGTGCCAGCAGCCCACGAGGGGGGCGGGGGGCATCCGGGGAGCTGTTTTTT
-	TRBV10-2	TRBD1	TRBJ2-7	CASRTGTASYEQYF	TGCGCCAGCAGAACCGGGACAGCCTCCTACGAGCAGTACTTC
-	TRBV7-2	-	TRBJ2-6	CASSLSRSGSGANVLTF	TGTGCCAGCAGCTTAAGTAGGTCCGGGTCTGGGGCCAACGTCCTGACTTTC
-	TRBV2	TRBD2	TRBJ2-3	CASIAGGTDTQYF	TGTGCCAGCATAGCGGGAGGGACAGATACGCAGTATTTT
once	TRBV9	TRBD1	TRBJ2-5	CASSVGTGPGWTQYF	TGTGCCAGCAGCGTAGGGACAGGTCCAGGTTGGACCCAGTACTTC
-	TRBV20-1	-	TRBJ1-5	CSARAGQPQHF	TGCAGTGCTAGAGCTGGGCAGCCCCAGCATTTT
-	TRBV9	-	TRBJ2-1	CASSEAGFGEQFF	TGTGCCAGCAGCGAGGCCGGGTTTGGTGAGCAGTTCTTC
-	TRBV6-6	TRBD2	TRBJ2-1	CASSYQAGIYNEQFF	TGTGCCAGCAGTTACCAAGCGGGAATCTACAATGAGCAGTTCTTC
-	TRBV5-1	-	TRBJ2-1	CASSLAGRSSLFF	TGCGCCAGCAGCTTGGCGGGACGGTCCTCCCTTTTCTTC
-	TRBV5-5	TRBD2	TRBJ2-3	CASSLWLAGNGDTQYF	TGTGCCAGCAGCTTGTGGCTAGCGGGCAACGGAGATACGCAGTATTTT
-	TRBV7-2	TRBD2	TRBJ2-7	CASSFQYGEGPSYEQYF	TGTGCCAGCAGCTTCCAATACGGGGAGGGTCCCTCCTACGAGCAGTACTTC
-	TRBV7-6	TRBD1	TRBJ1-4	CASSPGQGFEKLFF	TGTGCCAGCAGCCCCGGACAGGGGTTTGAAAAACTGTTTTTT
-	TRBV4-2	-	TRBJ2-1	CASSHGRDRGHSSGRYPYNEQFF	TGTGCCAGCAGCCATGGCCGGGACAGGGGACATTCTAGCGGGAGGTACCCCTACAATGAGCAGTTCTTC
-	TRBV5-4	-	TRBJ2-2	CASSLPGSPETGELFF	TGTGCCAGCAGCTTACCCGGGAGCCCCGAGACCGGGGAGCTGTTTTTT
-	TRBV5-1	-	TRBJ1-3	CASSPISQSGNTIYF	TGCGCCAGCAGCCCCATCTCCCAGTCGGGAAACACCATATATTTT
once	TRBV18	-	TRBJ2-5	CASSRRREETQYF	TGTGCCAGCTCACGCAGGAGAGAAGAGACCCAGTACTTC
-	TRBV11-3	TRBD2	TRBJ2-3	CASSLDEASGRTDTQYF	TGTGCCAGCAGCTTAGATGAGGCTAGCGGGAGGACAGATACGCAGTATTTT
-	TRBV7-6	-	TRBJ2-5	CASSLSSGATQYF	TGTGCCAGCAGCTTAAGTTCGGGAGCGACCCAGTACTTC
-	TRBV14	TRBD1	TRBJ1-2	CASSPWTGFYGYTF	TGTGCCAGCAGCCCCTGGACAGGGTTCTATGGCTACACCTTC
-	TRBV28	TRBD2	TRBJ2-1	CASRRTSGRISYNEQFF	TGTGCCAGCCGCAGGACTAGCGGGAGAATATCCTACAATGAGCAGTTCTTC
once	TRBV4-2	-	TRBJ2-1	CASSLLAVSYNEQFF	TGTGCCAGCAGCTTGTTGGCTGTCTCCTACAATGAGCAGTTCTTC
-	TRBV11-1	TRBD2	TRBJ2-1	CASSWGSGSQNNEQFF	TGTGCCAGCAGTTGGGGTAGCGGGAGTCAAAACAATGAGCAGTTCTTC
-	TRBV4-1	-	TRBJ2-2	CASSHKNTGELFF	TGCGCCAGCAGCCATAAGAACACCGGGGAGCTGTTTTTT
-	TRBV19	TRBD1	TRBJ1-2	CASPHSASGGTGYEYGYTF	TGTGCCAGTCCTCATTCCGCATCTGGGGGGACAGGGTACGAATATGGCTACACCTTC
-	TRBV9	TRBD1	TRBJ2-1	CASSVGGTGNNEQFF	TGTGCCAGCAGCGTAGGCGGGACAGGTAACAATGAGCAGTTCTTC
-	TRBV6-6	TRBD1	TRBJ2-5	CASSRQGSQETQYF	TGTGCCAGCAGCCGACAGGGGAGCCAAGAGACCCAGTACTTC
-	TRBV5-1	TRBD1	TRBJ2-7	CASSSDRSRYEQYF	TGCGCCAGCAGCTCGGACAGGAGCCGCTACGAGCAGTACTTC
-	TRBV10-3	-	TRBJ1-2	CAITVGGDWTF	TGTGCCATCACCGTTGGGGGGGACTGGACCTTC
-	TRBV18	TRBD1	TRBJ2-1	CASSPRRTGNEQFF	TGTGCCAGCTCACCACGGAGGACAGGGAATGAGCAGTTCTTC
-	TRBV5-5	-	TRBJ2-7	CASSLGYEQYF	TGTGCCAGCAGCTTGGGCTACGAGCAGTACTTC